This TCR beta chain was recovered during a study of blood T cell repertoires in COVID-19. Study summary: Sample material is recorded as cDNA or gDNA derived from T cells, B-cell-depleted T cells, or PBMCs.

The V and J ends lost 6 bases and 4 bases respectively, with 18 bases between them. Per the germline V gene, CDR1 is MNHEY and CDR2 is SMNVEV (reference sequence). CDR3 length equals 15 residues. In the original workflow: Estimation of nucleated cell counts was performed using reference gene primer amplification. The assay was immunoSEQ multiplex PCR, and TCRdb's table has in-frame clones only and misses some. V and J calls and clone size come straight from that table; D and trimming were deduced from the DNA. Of roughly 230,000 clones in the sample, roughly 89% are singletons; the top ten hold 4.6%.

The clonotype was recovered from a middle-aged woman who had recovered from COVID-19. The specimen was peripheral blood. V and J are TRBV27 and TRBJ1-2; TRBD1 might be the D (5 bases). CDR3 DNA: TGTGCCAGCAGCTCCTTTGGGACTCCGTTCTATGGCTACACCTTC. Translating it yields CASSSFGTPFYGYTF.